One sample yielded the 30 T cell receptor beta chains listed below, sequenced in a study of cytomegalovirus exposure and HLA in healthy donors. Clones were read by immunoSEQ multiplex PCR, and TCRdb kept only the in-frame ones, dropping some. The sample holds over 250,000 clones, 80% to 90% seen once. The sequencing input was PBMCs. The source of these receptors is a woman between 18 and 29 years old in good health and CMV-seronegative.

The chain recombines TRBV11-2 with TRBJ1-1; TRBD1 might be the D (5 bases). CDR3 length equals 15 residues. V lost 1 base to trimming and J lost 1 base, with 10 bases between them. Germline CDR1 SGHAT, CDR2 FQNNGV. The CDR3: CASSLAGTTNTEAFF. In DNA, the CDR3 is TGTGCCAGCAGCTTAGCAGGGACTACGAACACTGAAGCTTTCTTT.

The chain uses TRBV4-1 and TRBJ2-1, with 10 bases identical to TRBD1. This CDR3 is 15 amino acids long. The germline gives CDR1 MGHRA, CDR2 YSYEKL. The V segment lost 4 bases and the J segment 5 bases; nucleotides outside the gene matches: 5. The CDR3 is CASSLGTGENNEQFF. The CDR3 bases are TGCGCCAGCAGCCTCGGGACAGGGGAAAACAATGAGCAGTTCTTC.

The rearrangement uses TRBV13 and TRBJ1-2; possible D gene TRBD1, 5 bases. Deletions cut 5 bases from V and 8 bases from J, with 18 bases between. The CDR3 is made up of 14 amino acids. Looked up from germline, CDR1 is PRHDT and CDR2 is FYEKMQ (reference sequence). CDR3 sequence: CASSPGGTAIGYTF. The CDR3, as DNA: TGTGCCAGCAGCCCCGGCGGGACCGCCATAGGCTACACCTTC.

The chain employs TRBV7-9 and TRBJ2-7, with a weak D call TRBD2 (6 bases). The CDR3 consists of 15 residues. CDR1 SEHNR and CDR2 FQNEAQ come from the germline V gene (reference sequence). The V end was cut by 1 base, the J end by 2 bases, with 12 bases between. CDR3 in amino acids: CASSLEGRGAYEQYF. The CDR3 nucleotides are TGTGCCAGCAGCTTAGAAGGGCGGGGTGCCTACGAGCAGTACTTC.

This chain uses TRBV4-1 with TRBJ2-1; 9 bases line up with TRBD1. The CDR3 is made up of 17 amino acids. V shed 4 bases and J 6 bases; nucleotides not matched to a gene: 13. Per germline, CDR1 MGHRA and CDR2 YSYEKL. CDR3 bases: TGCGCCAGCAGCCGACCGCCCATGGGACAGGGACGCAATGAGCAGTTCTTC. This gives the protein CASSRPPMGQGRNEQFF.

The chain couples TRBV16 to TRBJ2-4; TRBD2 is a possible D gene (5 bases). V lost 3 bases, J lost 7 bases, and 10 bases lay in between. Germline values: CDR1 KGHSY, CDR2 FQNENV. The CDR3 is made up of 13 amino acids. As DNA, the CDR3 is TGTGCCAGCAGCCACAAAAGGGAGAACATTCAGTACTTC. Protein: CASSHKRENIQYF.

The V call is TRBV6-5, the J call TRBJ1-1, with D tentatively TRBD1 (5 bases). CDR1 is MNHEY and CDR2 is SVGAGI in the germline V gene. This CDR3 is built from 14 residues. The V and J ends lost 4 bases and 1 base respectively, with 10 bases between them. CDR3 residues: CASSWDSENTEAFF. DNA for the CDR3: TGTGCCAGCAGTTGGGACTCTGAGAACACTGAAGCTTTCTTT.

V is TRBV7-2 and J is TRBJ1-2; weak D call: TRBD1 (5 bases). CDR1 is SGHTA, CDR2 FQGNSA, per germline. V gave up 1 base and J gave up 4 bases, with 16 bases separating them. The CDR3 runs 16 residues. DNA of the CDR3: TGTGCCAGCAGCTTAGTCCAGGGATGGTTAGGCTATGGCTACACCTTC. It yields the protein CASSLVQGWLGYGYTF.

The chain carries TRBV5-4 and TRBJ1-2, with TRBD1 identical over 8 bases. With 2 bases clipped from V and 4 bases from J, the junction kept 7 bases outside the gene matches. The CDR3 covers 15 residues. The germline V gene has CDR1 SGHNT and CDR2 YYREEE (reference sequence). Here the CDR3 DNA reads TGTGCCAGCAGCTTCCTCAGGGGGCTCATCTATGGCTACACCTTC. Its translation is CASSFLRGLIYGYTF. Using reference TRBV5-4 and TRBJ1-2 for the parts outside the CDR3, the full variable domain is ETGVTQSPTHLIKTRGQQVTLRCSSQSGHNTVSWYQQALGQGPQFIFQYYREEENGRGNFPPRFSGLQFPNYSSELNVNALELDDSALYLCASSFLRGLIYGYTFGSGTRLTVV.

About this clone itself: The identical CDR3 is also encoded by other nucleotide sequences in the sample. This chain connects TRBV4-3 to TRBJ1-1; unclear D gene. CDR3 length equals 13 residues. Germline lookup yields CDR1 LGHNA and CDR2 YSLEER. V gave up 0 bases and J gave up 1 base, with 3 bases separating them. CDR3 residues: CASSQDRNTEAFF. The CDR3, as DNA: TGCGCCAGCAGCCAAGACAGGAACACTGAAGCTTTCTTT.

The chain uses TRBV28 and TRBJ1-2, with D unclear. The CDR3 is 12 residues long. Trimming pared 2 bases from V and 8 bases from J, leaving 9 bases between. CDR1 is MDHEN and CDR2 is SYDVKM in the germline V gene. CDR3 region: CASSLVTYGYTF. DNA for the CDR3: TGTGCCAGCAGTTTAGTAACATACGGCTACACCTTC.

This clone has at least ten counts. This chain joins TRBV5-1 and TRBJ1-4; the D gene is possibly TRBD1 (6 bases). Trimming removed 0 bases from V and 8 bases from J, with 14 bases in between. CDR3 length equals 15 residues. Germline V CDR1 and CDR2: SGHRS, YFSETQ. The CDR3 sequence: CASSLETPRGEKLFF. In DNA form, the CDR3 reads TGCGCCAGCAGCTTGGAAACTCCAAGGGGGGAAAAACTGTTTTTT.

The count of this clone is one. CDR3 nucleotides: TGCGCCAGCAGTAGAGCACTAGCGGGGGGATACAATGAGCAGTTCTTC. The encoded protein is CASSRALAGGYNEQFF. This chain links TRBV10-1 with TRBJ2-1; TRBD2 matches at 12 bases. Germline V gene data show CDR1 as WNHNN and CDR2 as SYGVQD (reference sequence). The CDR3 totals 16 residues. V lost 5 bases and J lost 4; bases outside the gene matches: 6.

This chain connects TRBV10-1 to TRBJ2-1; 8 bases map to TRBD1. The germline V gene encodes CDR1 WNHNN and CDR2 SYGVQD (reference sequence). This CDR3 spans 13 amino acids. V lost 3 bases, J lost 10 bases, and 5 bases stayed unmatched. CDR3 nucleotides: TGCGCCAGCAGTGACCCGGGACAGGACGAGCAGTTCTTC. Its protein is CASSDPGQDEQFF.

The J gene is TRBJ2-5, the V gene TRBV5-1; possible D gene TRBD1, 6 bases. V was trimmed by 0 bases and J by 5 bases, leaving 11 bases between them. The CDR3 consists of 14 residues. CDR1 SGHRS and CDR2 YFSETQ come from the germline V gene. Written as DNA, the CDR3 is TGCGCCAGCAGCTTGGGATACAGGGATGAGACCCAGTACTTC. It translates to CASSLGYRDETQYF.

The gene calls are TRBV6-5 and TRBJ1-5; a possible D gene is TRBD1 (5 bases). This CDR3 is 15 amino acids long. V lost 0 bases, J lost 6 bases, and 12 bases lay in between. Germline V gene data show CDR1 as MNHEY and CDR2 as SVGAGI. The CDR3: CASSYSQGGGQPQHF. CDR3 DNA: TGTGCCAGCAGTTACTCCCAGGGCGGGGGTCAGCCCCAGCATTTT.

The V and J genes are TRBV9 and TRBJ1-1, with D maybe TRBD1 (6 bases). The ends were cut back, 0 bases at V and 0 bases at J, with 12 bases in the middle. Germline assignment: CDR1 SGDLS and CDR2 YYNGEE. The CDR3 runs 16 residues. The CDR3, as DNA: TGTGCCAGCAGCGTAGGTTCCAGGGGCATGAACACTGAAGCTTTCTTT. Translating gives CASSVGSRGMNTEAFF.

The chain uses TRBV29-1 and TRBJ2-5; 12 positions match TRBD2. The CDR3 runs 16 residues. The V segment lost 3 bases and the J segment 5 bases; nucleotides outside the gene matches: 10. CDR1 and CDR2 from the germline V gene are SQVTM and ANQGSEA. For the CDR3, the DNA is TGCAGCGTTGACCGGCCTAGCGGGGGGGCGGTTGAGACCCAGTACTTC. It translates to CSVDRPSGGAVETQYF.

This clone was seen only once. This chain links TRBV29-1 with TRBJ2-3, with D uncertain. V lost 7 bases to trimming and J lost 0 bases, with 14 bases between them. The CDR3 covers 14 residues. In germline, CDR1 is SQVTM, CDR2 ANQGSEA. As DNA, the CDR3 is TGCAGCGCCTCCTCGCAGTCTAGCACAGATACGCAGTATTTT. Residues: CSASSQSSTDTQYF.

The chain has TRBV5-1 and TRBJ1-3; D not certain. The CDR3 is 15 residues long. The V gene lost 0 bases and the J gene lost 5 bases, with 12 bases spanning the gap. The germline gives CDR1 SGHRS, CDR2 YFSETQ. The CDR3 DNA reads as TGCGCCAGCAGCTTGGAGAGGCCTTCCCGAAACACCATATATTTT. It yields the protein CASSLERPSRNTIYF.

The CDR3 loop is CASSQDEGVSSYNEQFF. The CDR3 bases are TGCGCCAGCAGCCAAGACGAGGGCGTAAGCTCCTACAATGAGCAGTTCTTC. The chain is built from TRBV4-1 and TRBJ2-1; D is possibly TRBD2 (5 bases). Germline CDR1 reads MGHRA; CDR2 reads YSYEKL. The CDR3 has 17 amino acids. Trimming took off 0 bases at V and 0 bases at J, with 12 bases between the two ends.

This chain connects TRBV11-3 to TRBJ2-7, with D tentatively TRBD1 (6 bases). The CDR3 consists of 14 residues. Looked up from germline, CDR1 is SGHNT and CDR2 is YENEEA. The V end lost 5 bases, the J end lost 6 bases, and 17 bases lay between the germline ends. CDR3 in DNA: TGTGCCAGCAGCGGGGGTTGGGTGGGGGCCGAGCAGTACTTC. Protein product: CASSGGWVGAEQYF. The full variable domain, rest sourced from reference TRBV11-3 and TRBJ2-7, is EAGVVQSPRYKIIEKKQPVAFWCNPISGHNTLYWYLQNLGQGPELLIRYENEEAVDDSQLPKDRFSAERLKGVDSTLKIQPAELGDSAVYLCASSGGWVGAEQYFGPGTRLTVT.

Turning to this clone: Given a far larger clone just one base away, this is likely a sequencing read error. The rearrangement uses TRBV2 and TRBJ2-2; 8 bases align to TRBD1. The V gene end was trimmed by 4 bases and the J gene end by 3 bases; junction bases not matched to a gene: 1. The CDR3 loop spans 14 amino acids. Germline V gives CDR1 SNHLY, CDR2 FYNNEI. In DNA, the CDR3 is TGTGCCAGCAGTGTGACAGGGGACACCGGGGAGCTGTTTTTT. Translation: CASSVTGDTGELFF.

The chain uses TRBV9 and TRBJ1-4, with D tentatively TRBD1 (5 bases). Germline V CDR1 and CDR2: SGDLS, YYNGEE. V was clipped by 7 bases and J by 7 bases, with 14 bases between them. The CDR3 has 13 amino acids. The chain's CDR3 is CASAGPSSEKLFF. The CDR3 nucleotides are TGTGCCAGCGCGGGACCCAGTAGTGAAAAACTGTTTTTT.

This rearrangement joins TRBV5-6 to TRBJ2-2, with TRBD1 identical over 7 bases. The CDR3 consists of 17 residues. V lost 4 bases and J lost 4; bases outside the gene matches: 13. Germline CDR1 reads SGHDT; CDR2 reads YYEEEE. The CDR3 DNA reads as TGTGCCAGCAGCACGACAGGGTCAGAATCGGGCACCGGGGAGCTGTTTTTT. Its translation is CASSTTGSESGTGELFF.

The chain carries TRBV6-5 and TRBJ2-7; 8 bases are a match to TRBD1. CDR3 length: 16 residues. V was pared by 2 bases and J by 2 bases, with 8 bases of the junction left unmatched. Per the germline V gene, CDR1 is MNHEY and CDR2 is SVGAGI. The CDR3 region is CASSYAKQGATYEQYF. CDR3 coding DNA: TGTGCCAGCAGTTACGCGAAGCAGGGGGCAACCTACGAGCAGTACTTC.

This chain uses TRBV12-5 with TRBJ1-3; D unresolved. There are 13 residues in the CDR3. Trimming pared 0 bases from V and 7 bases from J, leaving 7 bases between. CDR1 and CDR2 (germline): LGHNT, FRNRAP. The CDR3 DNA sequence: TGTGCTAGTGGTTTGGTACTAGGGAACACCATATATTTT. It specifies CASGLVLGNTIYF.

This chain links TRBV7-8 with TRBJ2-7; 7 positions match TRBD1. CDR1 SGHVS and CDR2 FQNEAQ come from the germline V gene. V lost 5 bases and J lost 3; bases outside the gene matches: 10. CDR3 length equals 15 residues. As DNA, the CDR3 is TGTGCCAGCAGCCCGGGACAGCCAGATGTCTACGAGCAGTACTTC. Translating it yields CASSPGQPDVYEQYF.

The V and J genes are TRBV27 and TRBJ2-3; 8 bases map to TRBD1. With 4 bases clipped from V and 2 bases from J, the junction kept 8 bases outside the gene matches. Germline V gene data show CDR1 as MNHEY and CDR2 as SMNVEV (reference sequence). This CDR3 is built from 16 residues. CDR3 sequence (DNA): TGTGCCAGCAGTTCCTACAGGGGGTCCGACACAGATACGCAGTATTTT. Translated: CASSSYRGSDTDTQYF.

V is TRBV5-1 and J is TRBJ2-1, with 12 bases aligning to TRBD2. V was clipped by 0 bases and J by 4 bases; unmatched bases: 5. The CDR3 runs to 17 residues. Germline V gene data show CDR1 as SGHRS and CDR2 as YFSETQ. In DNA, the CDR3 is TGCGCCAGCAGCTTGGGAATTCTAGCGGGAGGGTACAATGAGCAGTTCTTC. It encodes CASSLGILAGGYNEQFF.